These T cell receptor beta chains were read from a single sample in a study of blood T cell repertoires in COVID-19. TCRdb keeps only in-frame clones here, not all; method: immunoSEQ multiplex PCR. This table holds under 250,000 clones, about 80% found once. Sequenced: PBMCs or T cells enriched from blood (not recorded which). The receptors here all came from a woman aged 40 to 50 with acute COVID-19. Both conserved end residues are part of each CDR3. A D gene is named only where the DNA matches it firmly. Clone size is stated in some rows and not others, as once, few, many or a class when expanded.

TGCGCCAGCAGCCGAGTTTTTCCGAGTTTTGAGCAGTACTTC | CASSRVFPSFEQYF | - | TRBJ2-7 | - | TRBV4-3
TGTGCCAGCAGTGAAGACTTGGACAGCAACTATGGCTACACCTTC | CASSEDLDSNYGYTF | - | TRBJ1-2 | - | TRBV2
TGTGCCAGCAGTCGACAGGACTACGAGCAGTACTTC | CASSRQDYEQYF | few | TRBJ2-7 | - | TRBV12-3/TRBV12-4
TGTGCCAGCAGCAAGCTCTCAGACAGTACCGTCTATGGCTACACCTTC | CASSKLSDSTVYGYTF | - | TRBJ1-2 | - | TRBV5-6
TGTGCCACCAGCAGAGGCGGGCTAGCGGGGGGGTATGTGAATGAGCAGTTCTTC | CATSRGGLAGGYVNEQFF | few | TRBJ2-1 | TRBD2 | TRBV15
TGTGCCAGCAGTTTGGGGTTCGGCAGGGGACAGGAACAGCCCCAGCATTTT | CASSLGFGRGQEQPQHF | - | TRBJ1-5 | TRBD1 | TRBV27
TGTGCCAGCAGTCGCGGGGACCGCTCCTACAATGAGCAGTTCTTC | CASSRGDRSYNEQFF | - | TRBJ2-1 | - | TRBV7-9
TGCAGTGCTAGTCTCGAGGGGGCGGACTATGGCTACACCTTC | CSASLEGADYGYTF | few | TRBJ1-2 | TRBD1 | TRBV20-1
TGCGCCAGCAGCTTGGATCTACCTACAGATACGCAGTATTTT | CASSLDLPTDTQYF | - | TRBJ2-3 | - | TRBV5-1
TGTGCCTCGGTCCGACAGGGGGTAGAAAACACCATATATTTT | CASVRQGVENTIYF | - | TRBJ1-3 | TRBD1 | TRBV11-2
TGTGCCAGCAGCTTGGGACTAGCGGGGGCCCTTAGGGAGACCCAGTACTTC | CASSLGLAGALRETQYF | - | TRBJ2-5 | TRBD2 | TRBV5-4
TGTGCCAGCAGCCCCGGGGGTGGGACTTCGGGCCCCGAGCAGTACTTC | CASSPGGGTSGPEQYF | - | TRBJ2-7 | - | TRBV9
TGCGCCAGCAGCTTGGGGAGCCTTATGAACACTGAAGCTTTCTTT | CASSLGSLMNTEAFF | - | TRBJ1-1 | - | TRBV5-1
TGTGCCAGCAGCCTGAGACTGGGGGCTACTGGAAACACCATATATTTT | CASSLRLGATGNTIYF | - | TRBJ1-3 | - | TRBV14
TGCGCCAGCAGCCAAGTCAGGGGGCGGGACACTGAAGCTTTCTTT | CASSQVRGRDTEAFF | - | TRBJ1-1 | TRBD1 | TRBV4-1
TGTGCCAGCAGTGAATCCCGGGGGATGGCTGAAGCTTTCTTT | CASSESRGMAEAFF | - | TRBJ1-1 | - | TRBV6-1
TGTGCCAGCAGCTCAAAAGCACTCCTCCAAGAGACCCAGTACTTC | CASSSKALLQETQYF | - | TRBJ2-5 | - | TRBV21-1
TGTGCCAGCAGACCCCGACTAGGGGTCTACGAGCAGTACTTC | CASRPRLGVYEQYF | - | TRBJ2-7 | - | TRBV7-2
TGTGCCAGTAGTAGGGGACAGGAGTCCCACGAGCAGTACTTC | CASSRGQESHEQYF | - | TRBJ2-7 | TRBD1 | TRBV19
TGTGCCTGGATGACCCCGGGGACTGCTGGAAACACCATATATTTT | CAWMTPGTAGNTIYF | - | TRBJ1-3 | - | TRBV30
TGCGCCAGCAGCCAAGCACAGGGGGGCACCGGGGAGCTGTTTTTT | CASSQAQGGTGELFF | - | TRBJ2-2 | TRBD1 | TRBV4-1
TGTGCCAGCAGCTTGGACAGGGCCAGCAATCAGCCCCAGCATTTT | CASSLDRASNQPQHF | - | TRBJ1-5 | - | TRBV5-5
TGCGCCAGCACCTCCGCGGGAGGCACTGAAGCTTTCTTT | CASTSAGGTEAFF | - | TRBJ1-1 | - | TRBV10-2
TGTGCCAGCAGTTTAGCCCAGGGTCAGCCCCAGCATTTT | CASSLAQGQPQHF | - | TRBJ1-5 | - | TRBV12-3/TRBV12-4
TGCGCCAGCAGCCGAGGGGGGCCCTCGCGAGCTAGCGGTAGCACAGATACGCAGTATTTT | CASSRGGPSRASGSTDTQYF | - | TRBJ2-3 | - | TRBV4-3
TGTGCCAGCAGCCCCCGCCCCCCGGGAGACTCCTACAATGAGCAGTTCTTC | CASSPRPPGDSYNEQFF | - | TRBJ2-1 | - | TRBV5-4
TGTGCCAGCAGCCAAGGCGGGGGGACCGGGGAGCTGTTTTTT | CASSQGGGTGELFF | many | TRBJ2-2 | TRBD2 | TRBV3-1/TRBV3-2
TGTGCCAGCACCGGGACAGCAATAACCGCGTGGAACACCGGGGAGCTGTTTTTT | CASTGTAITAWNTGELFF | - | TRBJ2-2 | TRBD1 | TRBV5-6
TGCGCCAGCAGCTTGGGGTCCACAGGGAACACTGAAGCTTTCTTT | CASSLGSTGNTEAFF | - | TRBJ1-1 | - | TRBV5-1
TGCGCCAGCAGCTCGGACAGAAATAACTATGGCTACACCTTC | CASSSDRNNYGYTF | - | TRBJ1-2 | - | TRBV4-1
TGTGCCAGCAGTTGGGGGCCGGGACAGATCAGCACCGGGGAGCTGTTTTTT | CASSWGPGQISTGELFF | - | TRBJ2-2 | TRBD1 | TRBV27
TGTGCCAGCAGGGAGACAGGGCGAATGAACACTGAAGCTTTCTTT | CASRETGRMNTEAFF | - | TRBJ1-1 | TRBD1 | TRBV7-2
TGCAGTGCTAGTCACACGACTAGCGGGAGGATGGGGTGGAGCACAGATACGCAGTATTTT | CSASHTTSGRMGWSTDTQYF | - | TRBJ2-3 | TRBD2 | TRBV20-1
TGTGCCAGTAGTATGGTGAGGGATTCACCCCTCCACTTT | CASSMVRDSPLHF | - | TRBJ1-6 | - | TRBV19
TGTGCCAGCAGCCCCCCCCGGGGGAATGAGCAGTTCTTC | CASSPPRGNEQFF | - | TRBJ2-1 | - | TRBV5-4
TGTGCCAGCAGCCCCCGGACTAGCGGGATGAGCTCCTACAATGAGCAGTTCTTC | CASSPRTSGMSSYNEQFF | - | TRBJ2-1 | TRBD2 | TRBV7-3
TGTGCCAGCAGCCACCACACAGGGAGCAATGAGCAGTTCTTC | CASSHHTGSNEQFF | - | TRBJ2-1 | - | TRBV13
TGTGCCAGCAGCCAAGGGCGGGGACTAGGGACTCTAGCTAACTATGGCTACACCTTC | CASSQGRGLGTLANYGYTF | - | TRBJ1-2 | - | TRBV5-6
TGTGCCAGCTCACCCGCGACAGGGCCTGGAAACACCATATATTTT | CASSPATGPGNTIYF | - | TRBJ1-3 | TRBD1 | TRBV18
TGTGCCAGCAGTTACGCGGGCCGTAAAAACTATGGCTACACCTTC | CASSYAGRKNYGYTF | - | TRBJ1-2 | - | TRBV6-2/TRBV6-3
TGTGCCAGCAGCGTAGGATCGGCTAGCGAAACGGAGACCCAGTACTTC | CASSVGSASETETQYF | - | TRBJ2-5 | - | TRBV9
TGCGCCAGCAGCCTCGGCGGGGATCTTTGGGGGGCTTTCTTT | CASSLGGDLWGAFF | - | TRBJ1-1 | - | TRBV5-1
TGTGCCAGCAGTTTCTCTTTTCGGCCAGGGAATTACGAGCAGTACTTC | CASSFSFRPGNYEQYF | - | TRBJ2-7 | - | TRBV27
TGTGCCAGCAGTTTTCGCACTGAGACCATCACAGGGGGTTTTCAAGAGACCCAGTACTTC | CASSFRTETITGGFQETQYF | - | TRBJ2-5 | TRBD1 | TRBV27
TGTGCCAGCAGCCAAGCACAGGGGCGAAAAACTTACGAGCAGTACTTC | CASSQAQGRKTYEQYF | - | TRBJ2-7 | TRBD1 | TRBV4-2
TGTGCCAGCAGTTTGCAGGGCTGGGGTGGCTACACCTTC | CASSLQGWGGYTF | - | TRBJ1-2 | - | TRBV27
TGCGCCAGCAGCTCCGTTACTAGCGGGAGAGGTAATGAGCAGTTCTTC | CASSSVTSGRGNEQFF | - | TRBJ2-1 | TRBD2 | TRBV5-1
TGTGCCAGCAGCTTAGATCCGGGAGAGACCCAGTACTTC | CASSLDPGETQYF | - | TRBJ2-5 | - | TRBV11-2
TGTGCCAGTAGCACTACAGCCGGGGAAGGCAATGAGCAGTTCTTC | CASSTTAGEGNEQFF | - | TRBJ2-1 | - | TRBV19
TGTGCCAGCAGCGGAGGACTAGCGGGGGGGGAAGAGACCCAGTACTTC | CASSGGLAGGEETQYF | - | TRBJ2-5 | TRBD2 | TRBV7-2
TGTGCCAGCTCACCATTGGACTGGTCGAACACCGGGGAGCTGTTTTTT | CASSPLDWSNTGELFF | - | TRBJ2-2 | - | TRBV18
TGTGCCAGCAGCTTGGATCCAGGGGGCCCTAACTATGGCTACACCTTC | CASSLDPGGPNYGYTF | - | TRBJ1-2 | TRBD1 | TRBV5-4
TGCGCCAGCAGCCAAGGGGGTGGTGGGGCCAACGTCCTGACTTTC | CASSQGGGGANVLTF | - | TRBJ2-6 | - | TRBV5-1
TGCGCCAGCAGCAAAGCTCCTAGCGGGGGGGGCACAGATACGCAGTATTTT | CASSKAPSGGGTDTQYF | - | TRBJ2-3 | TRBD2 | TRBV4-1